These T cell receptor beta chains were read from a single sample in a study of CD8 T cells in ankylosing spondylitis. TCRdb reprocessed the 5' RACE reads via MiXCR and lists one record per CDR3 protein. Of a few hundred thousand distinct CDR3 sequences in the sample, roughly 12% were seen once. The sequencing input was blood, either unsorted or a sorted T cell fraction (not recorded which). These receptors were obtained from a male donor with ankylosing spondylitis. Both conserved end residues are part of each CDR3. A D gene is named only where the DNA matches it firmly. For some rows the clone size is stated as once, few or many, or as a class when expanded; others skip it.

DNA: TGTGCCAGTAGTAGACGACAGGCCAATCAGCCCCAGCATTTT
CDR3: CASSRRQANQPQHF
D: NA
size: few
V: TRBV19
J: TRBJ1-5

DNA: TGTGCCAGCAGTTGGGGACTAGCGGGAGGAAGTGAGCAGTTCTTC
CDR3: CASSWGLAGGSEQFF
D: TRBD2
size: few
V: TRBV12-3/TRBV12-4
J: TRBJ2-1

DNA: TGCAGTGCTAGGTGGGCTCAATTCTCCTACAATGAGCAGTTCTTC
CDR3: CSARWAQFSYNEQFF
D: NA
size: few
V: TRBV20-1
J: TRBJ2-1

DNA: TGTGCCAGCAGCCGCTCTCGGACGGGGGGCACAGATACGCAGTATTTT
CDR3: CASSRSRTGGTDTQYF
D: NA
size: few
V: TRBV7-9
J: TRBJ2-3

DNA: TGTGCCAGCAGTGAATATGAGGGCAGACCAAAAGAGACCCAGTACTTC
CDR3: CASSEYEGRPKETQYF
D: NA
size: NA
V: TRBV25-1
J: TRBJ2-5

DNA: TGTGCCAGCAGCTTAAGGGTCGGGGAGTACGGCTACACCTTC
CDR3: CASSLRVGEYGYTF
D: NA
size: once
V: TRBV7-9
J: TRBJ1-2

DNA: TGCAGTGCTACAAAGCGAACCGCGGAGACCCAGTACTTC
CDR3: CSATKRTAETQYF
D: NA
size: few
V: TRBV20-1
J: TRBJ2-5

DNA: TGTGCCAGCAGCCATAGCGGGTTGAACACCGGGGAGCTGTTTTTT
CDR3: CASSHSGLNTGELFF
D: TRBD2
size: few
V: TRBV6-1
J: TRBJ2-2

DNA: TGTGCCAGCAGGCGACAGCCGGGGGCAGATACGCAGTATTTT
CDR3: CASRRQPGADTQYF
D: NA
size: many
V: TRBV3-1
J: TRBJ2-3

DNA: TGTGCCAGCAGCTTCCTAGCGGGAGACCAAGAGACCCAGTACTTC
CDR3: CASSFLAGDQETQYF
D: TRBD2
size: once
V: TRBV5-6
J: TRBJ2-5

DNA: TGTGCCAGCAGCGGGACTTGGGGAACCGGGGAGCTGTTTTTT
CDR3: CASSGTWGTGELFF
D: NA
size: NA
V: TRBV7-2
J: TRBJ2-2

DNA: TGTGCCAGCAGTGAGATGGGACTAGCGGTTCAAGAGACCCAGTACTTC
CDR3: CASSEMGLAVQETQYF
D: TRBD2
size: NA
V: TRBV2
J: TRBJ2-5

DNA: TGCAGTGCTAGTGGGAGACTAGGGCGGTTGAACTACAATGAGCAGTTCTTC
CDR3: CSASGRLGRLNYNEQFF
D: NA
size: few
V: TRBV20-1
J: TRBJ2-1

DNA: TGTGCCACCAGTCCGTTAGGGACAGGGGCCTACAATGAGCAGTTCTTC
CDR3: CATSPLGTGAYNEQFF
D: TRBD1
size: NA
V: TRBV24-1
J: TRBJ2-1

DNA: TGCGCCAGCAGCCACGGTGGGACAGGGAAAGATACGCAGTATTTT
CDR3: CASSHGGTGKDTQYF
D: TRBD1
size: few
V: TRBV5-1
J: TRBJ2-3

DNA: TGTGCCAGCAACGTCGGGGGGCCCCTCCACTTT
CDR3: CASNVGGPLHF
D: NA
size: NA
V: TRBV7-9
J: TRBJ1-6

DNA: TGTGCCAGCCAGGACTCCTCCTACAATGAGCAGTTCTTC
CDR3: CASQDSSYNEQFF
D: NA
size: NA
V: TRBV28
J: TRBJ2-1

DNA: TGTGCTAGTGGTTTGTTGCAGGCCGACCTATTC
CDR3: CASGLLQADLF
D: NA
size: NA
V: TRBV12-5
J: TRBJ2-5

DNA: TGTGCCAGCAGCTTAGGCCTCTCGGCTAGCGGGAGGTTCAATGAGCAGTTCTTC
CDR3: CASSLGLSASGRFNEQFF
D: TRBD2
size: NA
V: TRBV11-1
J: TRBJ2-1

DNA: TGTGCCATCAGTGAGGATGAAAACACCGGGGAGCTGTTTTTT
CDR3: CAISEDENTGELFF
D: NA
size: NA
V: TRBV10-3
J: TRBJ2-2

DNA: TGTGCCAGCAGCGTAGCTGGTCATGTGGGATACCAAGAGACCCAGTACTTC
CDR3: CASSVAGHVGYQETQYF
D: NA
size: NA
V: TRBV9
J: TRBJ2-5

DNA: TGTGCCAGCAGTTTGGTAGGACTAGCTGATAATGAGCAGTTCTTC
CDR3: CASSLVGLADNEQFF
D: TRBD2
size: many
V: TRBV12-3/TRBV12-4
J: TRBJ2-1

DNA: TGCGCCAGCAGTGAAACAGGCAGAAACACCATATATTTT
CDR3: CASSETGRNTIYF
D: NA
size: NA
V: TRBV10-2
J: TRBJ1-3

DNA: TGTGCCAGCAGCGGACAGGCGCTCGATGGCTACACCTTC
CDR3: CASSGQALDGYTF
D: TRBD1
size: NA
V: TRBV12-3/TRBV12-4
J: TRBJ1-2

DNA: TGTGCCAGCAGCAAAGGCGGCGATAGCACAGATACGCAGTATTTT
CDR3: CASSKGGDSTDTQYF
D: NA
size: few
V: TRBV21-1
J: TRBJ2-3

DNA: TGTGCCAGCAGCGGACGGACTAGCGGGAGGCTATACAATGAGCAGTTCTTC
CDR3: CASSGRTSGRLYNEQFF
D: TRBD2
size: few
V: TRBV7-8
J: TRBJ2-1

DNA: TGCAGTGCCCATAGGGGGGAGGGCCCCCAAGAGACCCAGTACTTC
CDR3: CSAHRGEGPQETQYF
D: NA
size: NA
V: TRBV20-1
J: TRBJ2-5

DNA: TGTGCCAGCAGCCCCCTCCCTGGGGCCAACGTCCTGACTTTC
CDR3: CASSPLPGANVLTF
D: NA
size: NA
V: TRBV13
J: TRBJ2-6

DNA: TGTGCCAGCAGGAGGAGCCCAGTGCAAGAGACCCAGTACTTC
CDR3: CASRRSPVQETQYF
D: NA
size: NA
V: TRBV6-1
J: TRBJ2-5

DNA: TGTGCCTGGAGTACTCCCTTGAAACGGCCTGAAGCTTTCTTT
CDR3: CAWSTPLKRPEAFF
D: NA
size: NA
V: TRBV30
J: TRBJ1-1

DNA: TGTGCCAGTCGGAGACTAGGGGAGTACAATGAGCAGTTCTTC
CDR3: CASRRLGEYNEQFF
D: NA
size: NA
V: TRBV7-9
J: TRBJ2-1

DNA: TGTGCCAGCAAAAAGACAGGTACCCCTCCAGAGACCCAGTACTTC
CDR3: CASKKTGTPPETQYF
D: NA
size: NA
V: TRBV28
J: TRBJ2-5

DNA: TGTGCCAGCAGTCGGACTAGCGGGAGTAGCAGCACAGATACGCAGTATTTT
CDR3: CASSRTSGSSSTDTQYF
D: TRBD2
size: NA
V: TRBV6-1
J: TRBJ2-3

DNA: TGTGCCAGTAGTATGGGGACTAGCGGGAGCACAGATACGCAGTATTTT
CDR3: CASSMGTSGSTDTQYF
D: TRBD2
size: many
V: TRBV19
J: TRBJ2-3

DNA: TGCAGCCTTGGGGCGGTAAGGGGCAATGAGCAGTTCTTC
CDR3: CSLGAVRGNEQFF
D: NA
size: many
V: TRBV20-1
J: TRBJ2-1

DNA: TGCAGTGGGGGGATGGGACTAGCGGGAGATCATGAGCAGTTCTTC
CDR3: CSGGMGLAGDHEQFF
D: TRBD2
size: few
V: TRBV20-1
J: TRBJ2-1

DNA: TGTGCCAGCGACACGCTGGGGGTTAACTATGGCTACACCTTC
CDR3: CASDTLGVNYGYTF
D: NA
size: NA
V: TRBV6-1
J: TRBJ1-2

DNA: TGCGCCAGCACCCCCTCTACAGGGCGCACAGATACGCAGTATTTT
CDR3: CASTPSTGRTDTQYF
D: NA
size: NA
V: TRBV10-2
J: TRBJ2-3

DNA: TGTGCCAGCAGCTACTTACTCGGGCCCATGAACACTGAAGCTTTCTTT
CDR3: CASSYLLGPMNTEAFF
D: NA
size: NA
V: TRBV7-6
J: TRBJ1-1

DNA: TGTGCCAGCAGCCTTACGGGAGCGGGGTACAATGAGCAGTTCTTC
CDR3: CASSLTGAGYNEQFF
D: TRBD2
size: few
V: TRBV9
J: TRBJ2-1

DNA: TGTGCCAGCAGTCAGGCTAGCTCCATCGCGAACACCGGGGAGCTGTTTTTT
CDR3: CASSQASSIANTGELFF
D: NA
size: NA
V: TRBV6-1
J: TRBJ2-2

DNA: TGCGCCAGCAGCTTGGAAGGGTCTAGGGTGGATACGCAGTATTTT
CDR3: CASSLEGSRVDTQYF
D: NA
size: few
V: TRBV5-1
J: TRBJ2-3

DNA: TGTGCCACCAACCTAGGACAGGAGGGCATGAACACTGAAGCTTTCTTT
CDR3: CATNLGQEGMNTEAFF
D: TRBD1
size: few
V: TRBV10-3
J: TRBJ1-1

DNA: TGTGCCAGCAGCCAAGCGGGGCCGACGCAGTATTTT
CDR3: CASSQAGPTQYF
D: NA
size: NA
V: TRBV14
J: TRBJ2-3

DNA: TGCAGCGTTAAGAGGCCCGGGACAGCCAACGAGCAGTACTTC
CDR3: CSVKRPGTANEQYF
D: TRBD1
size: few
V: TRBV29-1
J: TRBJ2-7

DNA: TGTGCCAGCAGTTCCACCCGGGACAGGGGAGAGACCCAGTACTTC
CDR3: CASSSTRDRGETQYF
D: TRBD1
size: few
V: TRBV27
J: TRBJ2-5

DNA: TGTGCCACCAGCAGAACACGGGGGGAAAACATTCAGTACTTC
CDR3: CATSRTRGENIQYF
D: TRBD2
size: many
V: TRBV15
J: TRBJ2-4

DNA: TGTGCCAGCTTCCTGCGGACTAGCGGGATCACAGATACGCAGTATTTT
CDR3: CASFLRTSGITDTQYF
D: TRBD2
size: many
V: TRBV5-6
J: TRBJ2-3